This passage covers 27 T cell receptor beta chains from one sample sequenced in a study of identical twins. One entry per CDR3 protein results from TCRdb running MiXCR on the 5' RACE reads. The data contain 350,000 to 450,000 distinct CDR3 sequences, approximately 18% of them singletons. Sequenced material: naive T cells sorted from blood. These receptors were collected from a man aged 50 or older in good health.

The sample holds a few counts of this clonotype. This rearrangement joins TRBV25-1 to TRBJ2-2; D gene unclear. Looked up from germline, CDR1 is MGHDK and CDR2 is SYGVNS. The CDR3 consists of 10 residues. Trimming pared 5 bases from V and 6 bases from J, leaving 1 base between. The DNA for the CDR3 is TGTGCCAGCAGTTCCGGGGAGCTGTTTTTT. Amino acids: CASSSGELFF. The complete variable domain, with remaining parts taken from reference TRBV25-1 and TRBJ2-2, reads EADIYQTPRYLVIGTGKKITLECSQTMGHDKMYWYQQDPGMELHLIHYSYGVNSTEKGDLSSESTVSRIRTEHFPLTLESARPSHTSQYLCASSSGELFFGEGSRLTVL.

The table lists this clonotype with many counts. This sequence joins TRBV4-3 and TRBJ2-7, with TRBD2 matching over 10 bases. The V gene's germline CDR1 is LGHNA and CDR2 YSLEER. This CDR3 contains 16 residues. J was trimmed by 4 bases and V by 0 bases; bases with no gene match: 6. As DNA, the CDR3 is TGCGCCAGCAGCCAAGATTCAACTAGCGGGACATACGAGCAGTACTTC. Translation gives CASSQDSTSGTYEQYF.

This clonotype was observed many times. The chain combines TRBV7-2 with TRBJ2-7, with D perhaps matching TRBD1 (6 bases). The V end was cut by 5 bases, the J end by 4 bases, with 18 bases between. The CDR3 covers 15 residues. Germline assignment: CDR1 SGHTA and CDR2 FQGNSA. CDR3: CASSLNRVPSYEQYF. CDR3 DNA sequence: TGTGCCAGCAGCCTAAACAGGGTACCCTCTTACGAGCAGTACTTC. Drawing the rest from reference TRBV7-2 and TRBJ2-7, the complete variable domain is GAGVSQSPSNKVTEKGKDVELRCDPISGHTALYWYRQSLGQGLEFLIYFQGNSAPDKSGLPSDRFSAERTGGSVSTLTIQRTQQEDSAVYLCASSLNRVPSYEQYFGPGTRLTVT.

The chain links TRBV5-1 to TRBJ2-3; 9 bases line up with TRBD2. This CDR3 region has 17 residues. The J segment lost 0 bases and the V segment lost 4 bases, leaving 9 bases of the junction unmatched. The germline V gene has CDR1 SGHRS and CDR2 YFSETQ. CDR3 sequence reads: CASSLGLAGFSTDTQYF. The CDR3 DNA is TGCGCCAGCAGCCTCGGGCTAGCGGGGTTTAGCACAGATACGCAGTATTTT.

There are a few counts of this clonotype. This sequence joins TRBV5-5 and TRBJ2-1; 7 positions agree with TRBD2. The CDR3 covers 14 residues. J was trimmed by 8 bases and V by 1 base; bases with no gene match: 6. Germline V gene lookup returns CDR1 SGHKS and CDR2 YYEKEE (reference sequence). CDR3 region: CASSLSAGLDEQFF. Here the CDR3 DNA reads TGTGCCAGCAGCTTGTCAGCGGGATTGGATGAGCAGTTCTTC.

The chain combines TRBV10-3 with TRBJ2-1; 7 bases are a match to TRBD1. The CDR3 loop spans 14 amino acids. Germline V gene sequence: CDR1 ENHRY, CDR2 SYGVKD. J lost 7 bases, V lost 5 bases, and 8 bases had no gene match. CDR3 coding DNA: TGTGCCATCAGTCGACAGGGCTTGGGGAATGAGCAGTTCTTC. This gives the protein CAISRQGLGNEQFF.

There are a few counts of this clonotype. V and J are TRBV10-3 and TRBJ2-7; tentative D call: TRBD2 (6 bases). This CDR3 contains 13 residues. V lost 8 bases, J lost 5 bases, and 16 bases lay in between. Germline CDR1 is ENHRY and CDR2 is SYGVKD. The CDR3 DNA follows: TGTGCCATCGGAGGGACCGCCAGGGACGAGCAGTACTTC. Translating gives CAIGGTARDEQYF.

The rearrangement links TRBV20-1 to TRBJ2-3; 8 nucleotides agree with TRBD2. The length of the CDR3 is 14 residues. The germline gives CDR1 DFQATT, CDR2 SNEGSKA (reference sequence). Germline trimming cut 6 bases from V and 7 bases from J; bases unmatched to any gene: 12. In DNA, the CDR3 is TGCAGTGCCCCAACCGCGCGGGAGGTCCATACGCAGTATTTT. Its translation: CSAPTAREVHTQYF.

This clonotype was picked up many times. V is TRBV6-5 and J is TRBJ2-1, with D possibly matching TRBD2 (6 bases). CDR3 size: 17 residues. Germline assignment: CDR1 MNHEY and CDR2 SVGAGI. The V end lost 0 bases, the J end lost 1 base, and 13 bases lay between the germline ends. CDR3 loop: CASSYSISSVSYNEQFF. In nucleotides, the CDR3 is TGTGCCAGCAGTTACTCGATATCTAGCGTTTCCTACAATGAGCAGTTCTTC.

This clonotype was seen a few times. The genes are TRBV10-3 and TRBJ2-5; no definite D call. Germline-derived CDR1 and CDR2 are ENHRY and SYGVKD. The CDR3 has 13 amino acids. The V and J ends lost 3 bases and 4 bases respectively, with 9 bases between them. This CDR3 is CAISEVLTETQYF. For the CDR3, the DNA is TGTGCCATCAGTGAAGTCCTCACAGAGACCCAGTACTTC.

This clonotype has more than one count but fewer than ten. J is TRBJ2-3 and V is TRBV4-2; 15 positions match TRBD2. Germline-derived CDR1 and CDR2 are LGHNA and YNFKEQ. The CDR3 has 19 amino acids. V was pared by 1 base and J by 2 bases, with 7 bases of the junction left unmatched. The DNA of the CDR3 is TGTGCCAGCAGCCAAGGTTTCGGGACTAGCGGGGGGCTCACAGATACGCAGTATTTT. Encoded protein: CASSQGFGTSGGLTDTQYF.

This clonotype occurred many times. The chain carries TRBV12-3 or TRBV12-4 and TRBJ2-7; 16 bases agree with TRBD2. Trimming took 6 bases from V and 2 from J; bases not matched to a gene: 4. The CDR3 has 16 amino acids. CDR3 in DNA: TGTGCCAGCAGGCTAGGGACTAGCGGGAGGGCCTACGAGCAGTACTTC. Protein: CASRLGTSGRAYEQYF.

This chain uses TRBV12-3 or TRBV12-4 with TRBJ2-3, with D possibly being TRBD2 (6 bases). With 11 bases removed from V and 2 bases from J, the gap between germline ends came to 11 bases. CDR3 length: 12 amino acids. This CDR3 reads CAAGTTTDTQYF. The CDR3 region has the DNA TGTGCCGCGGGGACCACCACAGATACGCAGTATTTT.

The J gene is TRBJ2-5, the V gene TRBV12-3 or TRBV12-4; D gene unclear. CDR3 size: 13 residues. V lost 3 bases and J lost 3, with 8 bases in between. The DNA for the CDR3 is TGTGCCAGCAGTTTTTCGCACAAAGAGACCCAGTACTTC. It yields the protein CASSFSHKETQYF.

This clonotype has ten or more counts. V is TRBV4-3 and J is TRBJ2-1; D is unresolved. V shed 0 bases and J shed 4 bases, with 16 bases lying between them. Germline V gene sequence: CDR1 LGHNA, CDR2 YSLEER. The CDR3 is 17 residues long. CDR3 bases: TGCGCCAGCAGCCAAGAAGGGTCTAGGGTATCATACAATGAGCAGTTCTTC. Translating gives CASSQEGSRVSYNEQFF.

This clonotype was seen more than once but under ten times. The CDR3 DNA sequence: TGTGCCAGCAGCTTTGGGACAGGGGGCTATGGCTACACCTTC. Its translation: CASSFGTGGYGYTF. V is TRBV7-9 and J is TRBJ1-2, with TRBD1 matching 11 bases. This CDR3 region has 14 residues. V shed 3 bases, J shed 4 bases, and the junction held 1 base outside the gene matches. Germline assignment: CDR1 SEHNR and CDR2 FQNEAQ (reference sequence). Full variable domain (remainder filled in from reference TRBV7-9 and TRBJ1-2): DTGVSQNPRHKITKRGQNVTFRCDPISEHNRLYWYRQTLGQGPEFLTYFQNEAQLEKSRLLSDRFSAERPKGSFSTLEIQRTEQGDSAMYLCASSFGTGGYGYTFGSGTRLTVV.

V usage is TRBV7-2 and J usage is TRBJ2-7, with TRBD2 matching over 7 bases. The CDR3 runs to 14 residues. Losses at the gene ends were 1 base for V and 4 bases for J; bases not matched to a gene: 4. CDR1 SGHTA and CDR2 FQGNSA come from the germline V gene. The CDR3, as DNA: TGTGCCAGCAGCTTAGTTCTAGCGGCATACGAGCAGTACTTC. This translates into CASSLVLAAYEQYF.

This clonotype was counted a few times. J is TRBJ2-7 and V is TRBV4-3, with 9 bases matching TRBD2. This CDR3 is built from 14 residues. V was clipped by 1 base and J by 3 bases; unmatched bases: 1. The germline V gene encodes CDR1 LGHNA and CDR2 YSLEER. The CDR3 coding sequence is TGCGCCAGCAGCCAAGGCGGGGGGGACTACGAGCAGTACTTC. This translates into CASSQGGGDYEQYF.

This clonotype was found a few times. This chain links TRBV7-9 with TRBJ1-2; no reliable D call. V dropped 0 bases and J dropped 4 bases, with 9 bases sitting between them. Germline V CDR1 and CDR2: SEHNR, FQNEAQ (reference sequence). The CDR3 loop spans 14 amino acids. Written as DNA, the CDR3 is TGTGCCAGCAGCTTAGCCGTGGCAGCCTATGGCTACACCTTC. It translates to CASSLAVAAYGYTF.

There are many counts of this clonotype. In nucleotides, the CDR3 is TGCGCCAGCATGGAAACAGCTAATCAGCCCCAGCATTTT. It is translated as CASMETANQPQHF. The rearrangement uses TRBV10-2 and TRBJ1-5; D is uncertain. Trimming took 7 bases from V and 4 from J, leaving 11 bases between them. The germline gives CDR1 WSHSY, CDR2 SAAADI. This CDR3 region has 13 residues.

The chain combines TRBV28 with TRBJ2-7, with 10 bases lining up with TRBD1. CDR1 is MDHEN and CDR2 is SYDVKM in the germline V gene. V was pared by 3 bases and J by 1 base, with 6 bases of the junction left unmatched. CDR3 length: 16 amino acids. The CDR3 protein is CASSFLGTGDSYEQYF. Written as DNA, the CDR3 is TGTGCCAGCAGTTTCCTAGGGACAGGGGATTCCTACGAGCAGTACTTC.

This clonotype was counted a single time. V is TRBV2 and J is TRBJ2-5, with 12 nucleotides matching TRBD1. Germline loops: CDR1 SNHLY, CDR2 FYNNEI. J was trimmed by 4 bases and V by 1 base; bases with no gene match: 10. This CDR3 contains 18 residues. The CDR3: CASSEDRDRGREIETQYF. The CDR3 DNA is TGTGCCAGCAGTGAAGACCGGGACAGGGGGCGCGAGATAGAGACCCAGTACTTC.

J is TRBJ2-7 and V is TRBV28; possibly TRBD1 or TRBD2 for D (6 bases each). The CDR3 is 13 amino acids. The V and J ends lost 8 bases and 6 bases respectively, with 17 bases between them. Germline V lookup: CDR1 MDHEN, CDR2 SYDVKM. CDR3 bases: TGTGCCAGCGTGGGGGGCGGTCCGGGCGAGCAGTACTTC. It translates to CASVGGGPGEQYF.

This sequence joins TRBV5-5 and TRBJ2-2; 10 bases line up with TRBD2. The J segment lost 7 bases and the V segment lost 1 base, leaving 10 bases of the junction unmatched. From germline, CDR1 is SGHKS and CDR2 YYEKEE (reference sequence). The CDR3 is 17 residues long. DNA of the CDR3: TGTGCCAGCAGCTTGTATCGAGCGGGAGGGCTATTCGGGGAGCTGTTTTTT. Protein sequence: CASSLYRAGGLFGELFF.

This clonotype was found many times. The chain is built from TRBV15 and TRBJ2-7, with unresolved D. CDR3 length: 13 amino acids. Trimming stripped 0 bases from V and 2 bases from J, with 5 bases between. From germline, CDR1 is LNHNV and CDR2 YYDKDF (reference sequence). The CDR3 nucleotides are TGTGCCACCAGCAGAGATCCTCCCTACGAGCAGTACTTC. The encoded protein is CATSRDPPYEQYF.

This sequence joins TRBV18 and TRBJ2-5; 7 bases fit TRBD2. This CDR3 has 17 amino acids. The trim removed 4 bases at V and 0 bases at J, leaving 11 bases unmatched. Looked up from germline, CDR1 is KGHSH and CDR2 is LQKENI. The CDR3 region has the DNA TGTGCCAGCTCACTACCTAAGCGGGAATCGTACCAAGAGACCCAGTACTTC. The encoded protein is CASSLPKRESYQETQYF.

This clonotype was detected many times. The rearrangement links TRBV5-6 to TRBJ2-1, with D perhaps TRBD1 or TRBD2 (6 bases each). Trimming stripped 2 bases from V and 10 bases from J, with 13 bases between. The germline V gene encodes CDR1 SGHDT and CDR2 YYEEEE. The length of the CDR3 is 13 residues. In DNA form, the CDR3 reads TGTGCCAGCAGCTTTTGGGGGGCCCGCGAGCAGTTCTTC. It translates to CASSFWGAREQFF. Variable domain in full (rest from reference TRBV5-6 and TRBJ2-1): DAGVTQSPTHLIKTRGQQVTLRCSPKSGHDTVSWYQQALGQGPQFIFQYYEEEERQRGNFPDRFSGHQFPNYSSELNVNALLLGDSALYLCASSFWGAREQFFGPGTRLTVL.